This section outlines one TCR beta chain sequence together with its context. This clone was seen a single time. Its antigen is not yet known. There are no base qualities to consult, and no much larger clone falls within one base. The source of the sample is a study of OX40 agonist ivuxolimab in advanced cancers. Background on the whole study: Ivuxolimab was a fully human IgG2 agonistic monoclonal antibody targeting the costimulatory receptor OX40 (CD134). The paper describes the monotherapy dose-escalation part (N = 52 patients) of the phase I trial of ivuxolimab. Partial responses occurred in three dose-escalation patients: two with cutaneous melanoma and one with hepatocellular carcinoma. Intravenous ivuxolimab was administered to patients every 2 weeks at six dose levels: 0.01, 0.1, 0.3, 1.5, 3 and 10 mg/kg. Of the roughly 53 patients in dose escalation, some 19 had hepatocellular carcinoma, some 15 had melanoma, 9 had renal cell carcinoma and 9 had head and neck cancer. Prior anti-PD-1, anti-PD-L1 or anti-CTLA-4 therapy was permitted, and checkpoint inhibitors had been received by roughly 40% of dose-escalation patients. Peripheral TCRbeta sequencing was intended to test whether TCR sequence diversity was altered and clonal T-cell expansion was caused by ivuxolimab. In the dose-escalation cohort, roughly 80% of patients were male, and the mean age was roughly 60 years, with a range of roughly 20 to 79.

The trial excluded patients who had a history of autoimmune disease or were on systemic immunosuppression. Peripheral blood for TCR sequencing was collected from all dose cohorts at baseline, on cycle 4 day 1, and on cycle 7 day 1. Samples came from an open-label, multicenter, first-in-human phase I dose-escalation trial of ivuxolimab. Adults with locally advanced or metastatic melanoma, renal cell, hepatocellular, or head and neck squamous cell carcinoma were enrolled in the trial. Before TCR sequencing, CD4+ and CD8+ T cells were separately sorted from peripheral blood. Genomic DNA was extracted from sorted cells for sequencing of the TCRbeta CDR3 region. TCRbeta CDR3 regions were sequenced using the immunoSEQ Assay. In its TCRdb copy, this immuneACCESS table keeps in-frame sequences only and misses some clones. Where compared with another copy, unresolved V genes explain less than half of these, and the others have no known cause. For this sample there are approximately 69,000 clones; approximately 94% appear just once. In total, the top ten clones hold approximately 14% of the sample.

Cut back by 3 bases and 0 bases, the V and J ends lie 13 bases apart. CDR1 and CDR2 are drawn from the germline V gene: SGDLS, YYNGEE. From the cysteine up to the phenylalanine, the CDR3 has a length of 16 residues. Only CDR3 DNA is held: 48 bases, read in frame from base 1. The investigation overall reported the following: At doses of 0.1 to 3.0 mg/kg, clonal expansion of both CD4+ and CD8+ blood T cells was observed from baseline to week 6. Antigen specificity was not determined for the clonally expanded peripheral T cells. Partial responders in the 0.1-3.0 mg/kg groups had among the lowest normalized peripheral clonal expansion, especially among CD8+ T cells. Low levels of normalized T-cell clonal expansion were also seen in some nonresponding patients. On average, CD8+ T cells showed more expanded clones than CD4+ T cells after ivuxolimab.

This receptor was obtained from an adult with an advanced solid tumor such as melanoma, head and neck, liver or kidney cancer. Sequences were derived from CD4+ or CD8+ T cells sorted from blood, sampled in a trial of the OX40 agonist ivuxolimab. The V and J genes are TRBV9 and TRBJ2-4; perhaps TRBD2 is the D gene, with 7 bases matching. CDR3 protein: CASSDTAGAAKNIQYF. The DNA sequence is TGTGCCAGCAGCGATACGGCGGGGGCAGCCAAAAACATTCAGTACTTC. The entire variable domain, with the stretches around the CDR3 drawn from the reference TRBV9 and TRBJ2-4 proteins, is DSGVTQTPKHLITATGQRVTLRCSPRSGDLSVYWYQQSLDQGLQFLIQYYNGEERAKGNILERFSAQQFPDLHSELNLSSLELGDSALYFCASSDTAGAAKNIQYFGAGTRLSVL.